These T cell receptor beta chains were read from a single sample in a study of control samples from healthy donors and cancer patients. Profiled with immunoSEQ multiplex PCR; TCRdb holds only in-frame clones, not every one. Of more than 150,000 clones listed, 85% to 95% are singletons. The specimen was blood. The receptors were gathered from a man aged 18 to 29 in good health. CDR3s include the opening cysteine and the closing phenylalanine or tryptophan. The D gene is left open where the match is weak. A row's size may be missing; if present it is once, few, many or a size class.

V,J,D,size,CDR3,DNA
TRBV18,TRBJ1-4,NA,NA,CASSPSGQLTNEKLFF,TGTGCCAGCTCACCCTCCGGACAGCTGACTAATGAAAAACTGTTTTTT
TRBV19,TRBJ1-2,NA,NA,CASSIHGGIDGYTF,TGTGCCAGCAGTATTCATGGGGGAATCGATGGCTACACCTTC
TRBV25-1,TRBJ2-1,NA,NA,CASSNPEGGSSYNEQFF,TGTGCCAGCAGTAACCCCGAGGGGGGGAGCTCCTACAATGAGCAGTTCTTC
TRBV7-9,TRBJ1-5,NA,few,CASSDAGTRSNQPQHF,TGTGCCAGCAGCGATGCCGGGACTCGGAGTAATCAGCCCCAGCATTTT
TRBV7-3,TRBJ1-1,TRBD1,once,CASSEQGSGTEAFF,TGTGCCAGCAGCGAACAGGGGAGCGGGACTGAAGCTTTCTTT
TRBV6-5,TRBJ2-2,TRBD2,NA,CASRLSSGGWELFF,TGTGCCAGCAGATTATCTAGCGGGGGGTGGGAGCTGTTTTTT
TRBV5-6,TRBJ1-3,NA,once,CASSSRQPSGNTIYF,TGTGCCAGCAGCTCCCGACAGCCCTCTGGAAACACCATATATTTT
TRBV29-1,TRBJ1-1,TRBD1,NA,CSARGQGMNTEAFF,TGCAGCGCTAGGGGACAGGGGATGAACACTGAAGCTTTCTTT
TRBV6-2/TRBV6-3,TRBJ1-5,TRBD1,NA,CASSYPRDRVKRRNQPQHF,TGTGCCAGCAGTTACCCGAGGGACAGGGTGAAGAGGCGGAATCAGCCCCAGCATTTT
TRBV12-3/TRBV12-4,TRBJ2-5,NA,NA,CASSLGSRETQYF,TGTGCCAGCTCCCTTGGGTCGCGGGAGACCCAGTACTTC
TRBV4-1,TRBJ2-3,TRBD2,NA,CASSKLAGGRDTQYF,TGCGCCAGCAGCAAACTAGCGGGGGGGCGAGATACGCAGTATTTT
TRBV30,TRBJ1-6,NA,NA,CAWSVPNRVGSPLHF,TGTGCCTGGAGTGTCCCCAACAGGGTGGGTTCACCCCTCCACTTT
TRBV20-1,TRBJ1-5,NA,NA,CSASPPIGDQPQHF,TGCAGTGCTAGTCCCCCGATCGGGGATCAGCCCCAGCATTTT
TRBV28,TRBJ1-5,NA,few,CASSSGSQPQHF,TGTGCCAGCAGTTCGGGGAGTCAGCCCCAGCATTTT
TRBV6-6,TRBJ2-7,NA,NA,CASSQESPYEQYF,TGTGCCAGCAGCCAAGAGTCTCCCTACGAGCAGTACTTC
TRBV2,TRBJ2-1,TRBD2,NA,CAILLAGGLDEQFF,TGTGCCATCCTACTAGCGGGGGGCCTGGATGAGCAGTTCTTC
TRBV5-1,TRBJ2-2,TRBD2,NA,CASSLQRGAENTGELFF,TGCGCCAGCAGCTTACAGCGGGGGGCGGAGAACACCGGGGAGCTGTTTTTT
TRBV30,TRBJ2-7,NA,NA,CAWRAGAYEQYF,TGTGCCTGGAGGGCAGGGGCTTACGAGCAGTACTTC
TRBV3-1/TRBV3-2,TRBJ2-7,NA,NA,CASSQDVRNEQYF,TGTGCCAGCAGCCAAGATGTCAGGAACGAGCAGTACTTC
TRBV10-3,TRBJ2-3,NA,once,CAISDSRGATDTQYF,TGTGCCATCAGTGACTCGCGGGGAGCCACAGATACGCAGTATTTT
TRBV5-1,TRBJ2-3,NA,NA,CASSPPDGVTDTQYF,TGCGCCAGCAGCCCTCCGGATGGTGTCACAGATACGCAGTATTTT
TRBV7-2,TRBJ1-3,TRBD1,NA,CASSITGQTAYSGNTIYF,TGTGCCAGCAGCATAACGGGACAGACAGCCTACTCTGGAAACACCATATATTTT
TRBV2,TRBJ2-5,NA,NA,CASSERMVETQYF,TGTGCCAGCAGTGAAAGGATGGTGGAGACCCAGTACTTC
TRBV19,TRBJ2-7,NA,NA,CASRTDRHSYEQYF,TGTGCCAGTAGAACTGACAGGCACTCCTACGAGCAGTACTTC
TRBV24-1,TRBJ1-2,TRBD1,NA,CATSDPDRGLGYTF,TGTGCCACCAGTGACCCGGACAGGGGGCTTGGCTACACCTTC
TRBV7-3,TRBJ2-1,TRBD2,NA,CASSLTSGNNEQFF,TGTGCCAGCAGCCTCACTAGCGGCAACAATGAGCAGTTCTTC
TRBV19,TRBJ2-2,NA,once,CASSSSGNTGELFF,TGTGCCAGTAGTAGTTCAGGTAACACCGGGGAGCTGTTTTTT
TRBV4-1,TRBJ2-1,TRBD2,NA,CASSQEGGREQFF,TGCGCCAGCAGCCAAGAAGGCGGGAGGGAGCAGTTCTTC
TRBV19,TRBJ2-7,TRBD2,NA,CASSIAGTSGYEQYF,TGTGCCAGTAGTATCGCCGGGACTAGCGGATACGAGCAGTACTTC
TRBV5-1,TRBJ1-2,TRBD1,NA,CASSSYQGQASNYGYTF,TGCGCCAGCAGCTCGTACCAGGGACAGGCTTCTAACTATGGCTACACCTTC
TRBV27,TRBJ1-3,NA,NA,CASSPGAGESGNTIYF,TGTGCCAGCAGTCCCGGGGCGGGGGAGAGCGGAAACACCATATATTTT
TRBV10-2,TRBJ2-7,NA,NA,CASSAGPTYEQYF,TGCGCCAGCAGCGCGGGACCGACCTACGAGCAGTACTTC
TRBV27,TRBJ2-7,NA,NA,CASSSGTRREQYF,TGTGCCAGCAGTTCCGGGACCCGGAGGGAGCAGTACTTC
TRBV29-1,TRBJ2-1,TRBD1,NA,CSVGRTGSSYNEQFF,TGCAGCGTCGGAAGGACAGGTAGCTCCTACAATGAGCAGTTCTTC
TRBV29-1,TRBJ1-2,NA,NA,CSATLRGNYGYTF,TGCAGCGCTACCTTAAGGGGTAACTATGGCTACACCTTC
TRBV6-6,TRBJ1-3,NA,NA,CASSYGRSGNTIYF,TGTGCCAGCAGTTACGGAAGGTCTGGAAACACCATATATTTT
TRBV30,TRBJ1-6,NA,NA,CAWSAPSTRNSPLHF,TGTGCCTGGAGTGCCCCATCCACCAGAAATTCACCCCTCCACTTT
TRBV12-3/TRBV12-4,TRBJ1-2,NA,NA,CASSLFKSDGYTF,TGTGCCAGCAGTTTATTTAAATCGGATGGCTACACCTTC
TRBV9,TRBJ1-2,NA,NA,CASSGRGNYGYTF,TGTGCCAGCTCCGGTCGGGGGAATTATGGCTACACCTTC
TRBV3-1/TRBV3-2,TRBJ2-5,NA,NA,CASSQLTGQETQYF,TGTGCCAGCAGCCAACTAACCGGACAAGAGACCCAGTACTTC
TRBV7-9,TRBJ1-1,NA,NA,CASSPETENTEAFF,TGTGCCAGCAGCCCTGAGACAGAGAACACTGAAGCTTTCTTT
TRBV5-1,TRBJ1-3,NA,NA,CASSLGAEGNTIYF,TGCGCCAGCAGCTTGGGGGCAGAAGGAAACACCATATATTTT
TRBV7-9,TRBJ1-4,NA,NA,CASSLESLGGEKLFF,TGTGCCAGCAGCTTAGAAAGTCTGGGTGGGGAAAAACTGTTTTTT
TRBV27,TRBJ2-1,NA,NA,CASSPRRGYEQFF,TGTGCCAGCAGTCCGCGGAGGGGCTATGAGCAGTTCTTC
TRBV4-1,TRBJ1-1,NA,NA,CASSIRGEAFF,TGCGCCAGCAGCATTCGGGGTGAAGCTTTCTTT
TRBV25-1,TRBJ2-3,TRBD1,NA,CASIGQEIFNSDTQYF,TGTGCCAGCATCGGACAGGAGATATTCAATTCAGATACGCAGTATTTT
TRBV6-5,TRBJ1-5,NA,NA,CASSRGRQDNQPQHF,TGTGCCAGCAGTCGTGGACGGCAAGACAATCAGCCCCAGCATTTT
TRBV7-9,TRBJ1-2,TRBD1,NA,CASSRTRTGEGYTF,TGTGCCAGCAGCCGAACTCGGACAGGGGAAGGCTACACCTTC
TRBV1,TRBJ2-3,NA,NA,CTSSQDGGGGGCTDTQYF,TGCACCAGCAGCCAAGATGGGGGAGGGGGAGGTTGCACAGATACGCAGTATTTT
TRBV2,TRBJ2-7,NA,NA,CASSDQGPTGEQYF,TGTGCCAGCAGTGACCAGGGGCCGACGGGCGAGCAGTACTTC
TRBV27,TRBJ2-5,NA,NA,CASSFRRATRETQYF,TGTGCCAGCAGTTTTAGGAGGGCTACTCGAGAGACCCAGTACTTC
TRBV25-1,TRBJ2-1,NA,NA,CASRTRGSYNEQFF,TGTGCCAGCAGGACTCGGGGCTCCTACAATGAGCAGTTCTTC
TRBV5-5,TRBJ2-7,TRBD1,NA,CASSLLGDSSYEQYF,TGTGCCAGCAGCTTGTTAGGGGACAGCTCCTACGAGCAGTACTTC
TRBV2,TRBJ2-3,NA,NA,CASSEWREPTDTQYF,TGTGCCAGCAGTGAATGGCGGGAACCCACAGATACGCAGTATTTT
TRBV7-2,TRBJ2-3,NA,NA,CASSLDWGDPYSTDTQYF,TGTGCCAGCAGCTTAGATTGGGGGGATCCGTATAGCACAGATACGCAGTATTTT
TRBV11-2,TRBJ1-6,TRBD1,NA,CASSPFSTGSESPLHF,TGTGCCAGCAGCCCATTCTCGACAGGGTCAGAGTCACCCCTCCACTTT
TRBV20-1,TRBJ1-2,NA,NA,CSASGYTF,TGCAGTGCGAGCGGCTACACCTTC
TRBV6-1,TRBJ2-2,TRBD2,NA,CASSEGGLADTGELFF,TGTGCCAGCAGTGAGGGAGGCCTAGCGGACACCGGGGAGCTGTTTTTT
TRBV15,TRBJ2-7,NA,NA,CATSRETAYEQYF,TGTGCCACCAGCAGAGAGACAGCTTACGAGCAGTACTTC